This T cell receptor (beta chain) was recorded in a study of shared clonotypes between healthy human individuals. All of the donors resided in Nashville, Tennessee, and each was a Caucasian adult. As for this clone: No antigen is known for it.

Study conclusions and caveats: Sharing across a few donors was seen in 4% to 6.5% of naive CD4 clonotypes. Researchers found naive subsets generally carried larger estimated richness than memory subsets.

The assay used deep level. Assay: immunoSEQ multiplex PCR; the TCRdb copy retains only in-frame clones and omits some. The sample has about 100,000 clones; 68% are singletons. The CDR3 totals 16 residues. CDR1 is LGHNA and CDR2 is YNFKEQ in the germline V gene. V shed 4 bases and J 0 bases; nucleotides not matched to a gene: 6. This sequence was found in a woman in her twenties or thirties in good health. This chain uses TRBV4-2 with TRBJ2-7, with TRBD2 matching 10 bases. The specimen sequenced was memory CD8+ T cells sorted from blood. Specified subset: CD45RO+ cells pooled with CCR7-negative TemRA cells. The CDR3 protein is CASSLAGTSDSYEQYF. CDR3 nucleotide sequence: TGTGCCAGCAGCCTCGCCGGGACTAGCGACTCCTACGAGCAGTACTTC.